A selection of T cell receptor beta chains follows, all from one sample in a study of CD8 T cells in ankylosing spondylitis. MiXCR was run by TCRdb on the 5' RACE reads, yielding one entry per CDR3 protein. The table shows about 700,000 distinct CDR3 sequences, with around 20% occurring only once. Material: blood, either unsorted or a sorted T cell fraction (not recorded which). These receptors were obtained from a male donor with ankylosing spondylitis. CDR3s include the opening cysteine and the closing phenylalanine or tryptophan. The D gene is left open where the match is weak. The size entry is marked missing in some rows and otherwise reads once, few, many or a size class.

v_call	clone_size	j_call	d_call	cdr3_nt	cdr3_aa
TRBV15	-	TRBJ1-2	-	TGTGCCACCAGCAGAGCAGGGACCAGTGGCTACACCTTC	CATSRAGTSGYTF
TRBV7-8	-	TRBJ1-3	TRBD1	TGTGCCAGCAGCCTTAGGGCTCCGGGACAGGCCATTGGAAACACCATATATTTT	CASSLRAPGQAIGNTIYF
TRBV3-1	few	TRBJ1-4	-	TGTGCCAGCAGTCCCGGACCCGGAGATGAAAAACTGTTTTTT	CASSPGPGDEKLFF
TRBV24-1	few	TRBJ1-5	TRBD1	TGTGCCACCAGTGATGGACAGGCCGGCAATCAGCCCCAGCATTTT	CATSDGQAGNQPQHF
TRBV4-2	-	TRBJ2-7	TRBD2	TGTGCCAGCAGCCAAGGAGGACTAGCGGGGGCCTCCTACGAGCAGTACTTC	CASSQGGLAGASYEQYF
TRBV29-1	few	TRBJ2-7	-	TGCAGCGTTGAAGTTAGCTCCTACGAGCAGTACTTC	CSVEVSSYEQYF
TRBV7-2	few	TRBJ2-3	-	TGTGCCAGCAGCTTAAGGTCACACACAGATACGCAGTATTTT	CASSLRSHTDTQYF
TRBV11-2	-	TRBJ2-1	-	TGTGCCAGCAGCTTAGATCAATCCTACAATGAGCAGTTCTTC	CASSLDQSYNEQFF
TRBV4-1	-	TRBJ2-5	-	TGCGCCAGCAACCCAGTCGGGGGTCGAGCGGCCCAGTACTTC	CASNPVGGRAAQYF
TRBV4-1	few	TRBJ2-7	TRBD2	TGCGCCAGCAGCCAAGATGTTGGCCAGCGGGGACTCTACGAGCAGTACTTC	CASSQDVGQRGLYEQYF
TRBV12-3/TRBV12-4	few	TRBJ2-2	TRBD2	TGTGCCAGCAGTCTATCTAGCGGGACGCACGGGGAGCTGTTTTTT	CASSLSSGTHGELFF
TRBV5-1	few	TRBJ1-2	-	TGCGCCAGCAGCCCCACGCCGGAGAGGAATGGCTACACCTTC	CASSPTPERNGYTF
TRBV9	few	TRBJ2-3	-	TGTGCCAGCAGCGGGGAGGTTGGTACGCAGTATTTT	CASSGEVGTQYF
TRBV12-3/TRBV12-4	many	TRBJ1-2	TRBD1	TGTGCCTCAGGGGGCGACTATGGCTACACCTTC	CASGGDYGYTF
TRBV24-1	-	TRBJ2-3	-	TGTGCCACCAGTGATTTGAGGGGCGATACGCAGTATTTT	CATSDLRGDTQYF
TRBV7-9	few	TRBJ2-1	-	TGTGCCAGCAGCTCACAACAGGGCTCCCACTACAATGAGCAGTTCTTC	CASSSQQGSHYNEQFF
TRBV15	few	TRBJ2-1	-	TGTGCCACCAGCTTAACGGGAAGGAATGAGCAGTTCTTC	CATSLTGRNEQFF
TRBV30	-	TRBJ1-2	-	TGTGCCTGGAGTGTCGTTTTGAACTACACCTTC	CAWSVVLNYTF
TRBV2	-	TRBJ2-7	-	TGTGCCAGCAGTGCGGGGGACGAGCAGTACTTC	CASSAGDEQYF
TRBV10-1	-	TRBJ2-7	TRBD1	TGCGCCAGCAGAGCCGGGACAGGAAAGCAGTACTTC	CASRAGTGKQYF
TRBV27	-	TRBJ2-7	-	TGTGCCAGCAATGAAGCCTACGAGCAGTACTTC	CASNEAYEQYF
TRBV27	-	TRBJ1-5	-	TGTGCCAGCAGTCAGGGACACGTCAAGCCCCAGCATTTT	CASSQGHVKPQHF
TRBV6-1	few	TRBJ1-1	TRBD1	TGTGCCAGCAGAAAAATCGACAGGGGTGAAGCTTTCTTT	CASRKIDRGEAFF
TRBV27	-	TRBJ2-1	-	TGTGCCAGCAGTTTATGGGGCCCGAACTCCTACAATGAGCAGTTCTTC	CASSLWGPNSYNEQFF
TRBV9	few	TRBJ1-1	-	TGTGCCAGCAGCGTATACCCACCGGAGGGTTTTAACACTGAAGCTTTCTTT	CASSVYPPEGFNTEAFF
TRBV7-2	-	TRBJ1-5	TRBD1	TGTGCCAGCAGCATTGGGACAGGGCTTCAGGGTCAGCCCCAGCATTTT	CASSIGTGLQGQPQHF
TRBV9	few	TRBJ2-7	-	TGTGCCAGCAGCGCGACAGGAGGGGGCATCGAGCAGTACTTC	CASSATGGGIEQYF
TRBV9	-	TRBJ2-5	TRBD2	TGTGCCAGCAGCGGACTCTTAGCGGGGGGTTCGGAGACCCAGTACTTC	CASSGLLAGGSETQYF
TRBV4-1	once	TRBJ1-2	-	TGCGCCAGCAGCCAACTGCTGGGGTACAACTATGGCTACACCTTC	CASSQLLGYNYGYTF
TRBV7-2	-	TRBJ2-1	-	TGTGCCAGCAGCTTCGAGGGTTACAATGAGCAGTTCTTC	CASSFEGYNEQFF
TRBV27	-	TRBJ2-3	TRBD1	TGTGCCAGCAGTACAAGGGACAGGGGGCTTGGGACAGATACGCAGTATTTT	CASSTRDRGLGTDTQYF
TRBV6-1	-	TRBJ1-2	TRBD1	TGTGCCAGCAGTGGACAGGGGGCTGGTGGCTACACCTTC	CASSGQGAGGYTF
TRBV11-2	few	TRBJ1-3	-	TGTGCCAGCAGCATACCCCCCTTCTACCGAAGCTCTGGAAACACCATATATTTT	CASSIPPFYRSSGNTIYF
TRBV6-1	few	TRBJ2-6	-	TGTGCCAGCAGGGTGGACAACTCTGGGGCCAACGTCCTGACTTTC	CASRVDNSGANVLTF
TRBV9	-	TRBJ2-2	TRBD2	TGTGCCAGCAGTAGGGCGGGAGCCCCCCGGGGGGAGCTGTTTTTT	CASSRAGAPRGELFF
TRBV24-1	once	TRBJ2-5	-	TGTGCCACCAGTGATCAGTCGGGCAGGGTCCAAGAGACCCAGTACTTC	CATSDQSGRVQETQYF
TRBV5-1	-	TRBJ2-5	-	TGCGCCAGCAGCTTGGCCACTCAGTCCCAAGAGACCCAGTACTTC	CASSLATQSQETQYF
TRBV29-1	few	TRBJ2-7	-	TGCAGCGTCGACGGCTACTACGAGCAGTACTTC	CSVDGYYEQYF
TRBV29-1	few	TRBJ1-2	-	TGCAGCGTTGGGTCCCCGGCAAATTATGGCTACACCTTC	CSVGSPANYGYTF
TRBV7-9	-	TRBJ2-5	TRBD1	TGTGCCAGCAGCCCCAACCCGGACAGGGGAGAGACCCAGTACTTC	CASSPNPDRGETQYF
TRBV18	-	TRBJ2-1	-	TGTGCCAGCTCTCCTGACAGGATATCCTACAATGAGCAGTTCTTC	CASSPDRISYNEQFF
TRBV2	many	TRBJ1-1	TRBD1	TGTGCCAGCAGGACAGGGGAGAACACTGAAGCTTTCTTT	CASRTGENTEAFF
TRBV29-1	few	TRBJ2-2	-	TGCAGCGTTGAAGAATTTGGTTCCCCAGGGAACACCGGGGAGCTGTTTTTT	CSVEEFGSPGNTGELFF
TRBV12-3/TRBV12-4	-	TRBJ2-3	-	TGTGCCAGCAGTTTAGGGCTCGGCACAGATACGCGGTATTTT	CASSLGLGTDTRYF
TRBV29-1	-	TRBJ2-5	TRBD2	TGCAGCGTTGAAGATCCGGGACTAGTACAAGAGACCCAGTACTTC	CSVEDPGLVQETQYF
TRBV6-1	-	TRBJ1-4	-	TGTGCCACCGCCTCCGGAGCCTCTAATGAAAAACTGTTTTTT	CATASGASNEKLFF
TRBV20-1	few	TRBJ2-5	TRBD2	TGCAGTGCTAGGAAGCGGGAGAGGTGGGAGACCCAGTACTTC	CSARKRERWETQYF
TRBV4-2	few	TRBJ1-5	-	TGTGCCAGCAGCCAAGGTAGGCTCGATCAGCCCCAGCATTTT	CASSQGRLDQPQHF
TRBV6-5	few	TRBJ2-5	-	TGTGCCAGCAGTTACCTCGGGACTTCTAAAAAAGAGACCCAGTACTTC	CASSYLGTSKKETQYF
TRBV20-1	-	TRBJ1-2	TRBD1	TGCAGTGCTAGGGGAACAGGGGGCCGTGGCTACACCTTC	CSARGTGGRGYTF
TRBV3-1	-	TRBJ2-2	TRBD2	TGTGCCAGCAGCCAAGTACCGGGACTAGCGGAGAGCGCGAACACCGGGGAGCTGTTTTTT	CASSQVPGLAESANTGELFF
TRBV5-1	-	TRBJ1-1	-	TGCGCCAGCAGGGTTTGGCAGGGGAACACTGAAGCTTTCTTT	CASRVWQGNTEAFF